The 31 T cell receptor beta chains below were found in one sample sequenced in a study of T cells in localized non-small cell lung cancer. Sequencing used immunoSEQ multiplex PCR; TCRdb keeps in-frame clones, though not all of them. The table includes about 3,500 clones, 20% to 30% detected once. Specimen: lung tumor tissue, collected before any cancer treatment. All receptors derive from a woman aged 40-69 years with stage I lung adenocarcinoma.

This clone is medium-sized within its sample. The chain is built from TRBV11-3 and TRBJ1-1; 8 nucleotides line up with TRBD1. This CDR3 region has 15 residues. After removal of 3 bases from V and 0 bases from J, the junction contained 3 bases not matched to a gene. The germline V gene has CDR1 SGHNT and CDR2 YENEEA. The CDR3 is CASSFRGPLNTEAFF. For the CDR3, the DNA is TGTGCCAGCAGCTTCAGGGGGCCTCTGAACACTGAAGCTTTCTTT.

This sequence joins TRBV10-1 and TRBJ2-7, with a weak D call TRBD1 (6 bases). This CDR3 is built from 14 residues. Germline CDR1 reads WNHNN; CDR2 reads SYGVQD (reference sequence). Between the trimmed V and J ends, which lost 3 bases and 2 bases, there was a span of 11 bases. CDR3 protein: CASSDGQLPYEQYF. CDR3 nucleotide sequence: TGCGCCAGCAGTGATGGACAGTTGCCCTACGAGCAGTACTTC.

This clone was found a few times. The chain is built from TRBV6-8 and TRBJ2-7; D ambiguous. The ends were cut back, 4 bases at V and 0 bases at J, with 10 bases in the middle. CDR3 size: 14 residues. Germline CDR1 MNHGY, CDR2 SAAAGT. The CDR3 region has the DNA TGTGCCAGCAGTTCAGCAGACGGCTCCTACGAGCAGTACTTC. It codes for CASSSADGSYEQYF.

The chain couples TRBV19 to TRBJ2-2, with 8 bases lining up with TRBD1. V gave up 9 bases and J gave up 7 bases; unmatched junction bases: 4. The germline V gene has CDR1 LNHDA and CDR2 SQIVND (reference sequence). The CDR3 loop spans 12 amino acids. The CDR3 region has the DNA TGTGCCAGCATTGACAGGGGCGGGGAGCTGTTTTTT. It specifies CASIDRGGELFF.

The V and J genes are TRBV15 and TRBJ2-2; 8 bases match TRBD1. Looked up from germline, CDR1 is LNHNV and CDR2 is YYDKDF (reference sequence). V was clipped by 1 base and J by 4 bases; unmatched bases: 8. The CDR3 covers 17 residues. The DNA of the CDR3 is TGTGCCACCAGCAGAGCCGGGACAGGACAGTTCACCGGGGAGCTGTTTTTT. Translated, it gives CATSRAGTGQFTGELFF.

This clone rates as medium-sized. This sequence joins TRBV11-3 and TRBJ2-7; TRBD1 matches 10 bases. V lost 6 bases, J lost 6 bases, and 8 bases stayed unmatched. CDR1 is SGHNT, CDR2 YENEEA, per germline. The CDR3 length is 14 residues. The CDR3: CASRPGTGVGEQYF. The CDR3 DNA sequence: TGTGCCAGCAGACCCGGGACAGGGGTTGGCGAGCAGTACTTC.

The chain uses TRBV28 and TRBJ1-5; the D gene is possibly TRBD1 (5 bases). The CDR3 length is 16 residues. The V end was cut by 3 bases, the J end by 8 bases, with 20 bases between. Germline CDR1 is MDHEN and CDR2 is SYDVKM. This CDR3 reads CASSFWGNTALEPQHF. CDR3 sequence (DNA): TGTGCCAGCAGTTTTTGGGGCAATACTGCTTTGGAGCCCCAGCATTTT.

The chain employs TRBV19 and TRBJ1-5, with D uncertain. This CDR3 comprises 15 residues. Trimming took 10 bases from V and 4 from J, leaving 20 bases between them. The germline CDR1 and CDR2 sequences are LNHDA and SQIVND (reference sequence). The CDR3 protein is CATSYGSGGNQPQHF. The CDR3 coding sequence is TGTGCCACCTCTTACGGTTCCGGAGGGAATCAGCCCCAGCATTTT.

This clone was counted between two and nine times. This sequence joins TRBV11-3 and TRBJ2-6; TRBD1 matches at 8 bases. The CDR3 totals 18 residues. From germline, CDR1 is SGHNT and CDR2 YENEEA. The junction had 6 bases not matched to a gene; V was cut back by 2 bases and J by 0 bases. Here the CDR3 reads CASSLMRTGPSGANVLTF. The DNA for the CDR3 is TGTGCCAGCAGCTTAATGAGGACAGGGCCCTCTGGGGCCAACGTCCTGACTTTC.

The chain recombines TRBV12-5 with TRBJ2-3, with TRBD2 matching over 7 bases. There are 14 residues in the CDR3. Looked up from germline, CDR1 is LGHNT and CDR2 is FRNRAP. CDR3 sequence reads: CASTKAGYTDTQYF. CDR3 bases: TGTGCCAGCACCAAAGCGGGGTACACAGATACGCAGTATTTT.

The chain couples TRBV5-1 to TRBJ1-2, with TRBD1 matching over 8 bases. The germline gives CDR1 SGHRS, CDR2 YFSETQ. After removal of 4 bases from V and 6 bases from J, the junction contained 17 bases not matched to a gene. The length of the CDR3 is 17 residues. Here the CDR3 reads CASSVTGARLALNGYTF. The CDR3, as DNA: TGCGCCAGCAGCGTGACAGGGGCCCGCCTCGCCTTAAATGGCTACACCTTC.

V gene TRBV14 combines with J gene TRBJ1-1, with a weak D call TRBD1 (5 bases). This CDR3 has 12 residues. Trimming took off 4 bases at V and 7 bases at J, with 10 bases between the two ends. The germline gives CDR1 SGHDN, CDR2 FVKESK. CDR3: CASSPGHLEAFF. The CDR3, as DNA: TGTGCCAGCAGCCCAGGACACCTTGAAGCTTTCTTT.

This chain connects TRBV25-1 to TRBJ2-5; D might be TRBD1 (5 bases). This CDR3 spans 13 amino acids. V was clipped by 3 bases and J by 1 base, with 6 bases between them. CDR1 and CDR2 (germline): MGHDK, SYGVNS. The CDR3 coding sequence is TGTGCCAGCAGTGACGACAGCCAAGAGACCCAGTACTTC. Amino acid sequence: CASSDDSQETQYF.

The CDR3 DNA follows: TGCGCCAGCAGACTTTCAACTCTTTTTGGGCGTCATGAGCAGTTCTTC. It specifies CASRLSTLFGRHEQFF. The chain couples TRBV5-1 to TRBJ2-1, with no clear D. The CDR3 totals 16 residues. With 5 bases removed from V and 8 bases from J, the gap between germline ends came to 23 bases. The germline V gene has CDR1 SGHRS and CDR2 YFSETQ. Together with reference TRBV5-1 and TRBJ2-1, the CDR3 gives the full variable domain: KAGVTQTPRYLIKTRGQQVTLSCSPISGHRSVSWYQQTPGQGLQFLFEYFSETQRNKGNFPGRFSGRQFSNSRSEMNVSTLELGDSALYLCASRLSTLFGRHEQFFGPGTRLTVL.

This clone was counted between two and nine times. The chain is built from TRBV6-8 and TRBJ1-5, with 9 bases lining up with TRBD1. V shed 6 bases, J shed 7 bases, and the junction held 7 bases outside the gene matches. This CDR3 spans 14 amino acids. Germline V lookup: CDR1 MNHGY, CDR2 SAAAGT. DNA of the CDR3: TGTGCCAGCAGGGGAGGACAGGGGAGACAGCCCCAGCATTTT. Protein: CASRGGQGRQPQHF.

In its sample, this clone was seen a few times. V is TRBV30 and J is TRBJ1-6; D ambiguous. The length of the CDR3 is 17 residues. The germline V gene encodes CDR1 GTSNPN and CDR2 SVGIG (reference sequence). Trimming left V 0 bases short and J 4 bases short, with 16 bases between. In nucleotides, the CDR3 is TGTGCCTGGAGTGTAGACGCGGCGACCTATTATAATTCACCCCTCCACTTT. Its translation is CAWSVDAATYYNSPLHF.

J is TRBJ2-2 and V is TRBV10-2; D uncertain. The germline V and J ends were trimmed by 3 bases and 6 bases, with 8 bases remaining between them. This CDR3 spans 13 amino acids. Germline CDR1 is WSHSY and CDR2 is SAAADI. CDR3 residues: CASSDHIPGELFF. CDR3 nucleotides: TGCGCCAGCAGTGACCATATTCCCGGGGAGCTGTTTTTT.

This clone was seen only a few times. The J gene is TRBJ1-1, the V gene TRBV9; TRBD1 aligns across 9 bases. The CDR3 has 17 amino acids. Germline trimming cut 5 bases from V and 1 base from J; bases unmatched to any gene: 12. Germline V gene sequence: CDR1 SGDLS, CDR2 YYNGEE. The CDR3 is CASRLFPPGQGNTEAFF. The CDR3 nucleotides are TGTGCCAGCAGATTATTCCCACCGGGACAGGGGAACACTGAAGCTTTCTTT.

This chain connects TRBV19 to TRBJ2-3, with 12 positions matching TRBD1. Per germline, CDR1 LNHDA and CDR2 SQIVND (reference sequence). CDR3 size: 15 residues. The trim removed 10 bases at V and 4 bases at J, leaving 9 bases unmatched. CDR3 in amino acids: CATQLGTGGPDTQYF. CDR3 DNA: TGTGCCACCCAGCTGGGGACAGGGGGCCCAGATACGCAGTATTTT.

This clone was seen more than once but under ten times. The V and J genes are TRBV19 and TRBJ2-4; D possibly uses TRBD1 or TRBD2 (6 bases each). CDR3 length equals 12 residues. Germline assignment: CDR1 LNHDA and CDR2 SQIVND (reference sequence). The V end was cut by 10 bases, the J end by 10 bases, with 17 bases between. The CDR3 loop is CATRGGGWIQYF. The CDR3 DNA reads TGTGCCACCCGAGGAGGGGGATGGATTCAGTACTTC.

The chain joins TRBV7-5 to TRBJ2-7. TRBV7-5 is labeled a pseudogene. The CDR3 spans 14 residues. CDR3 protein: CATDTGANSYEQYF. Here the CDR3 DNA reads TGTGCCACTGATACGGGGGCCAACTCCTACGAGCAGTACTTC.

By share, this clone ranks as large. The chain couples TRBV11-3 to TRBJ1-1; 11 nucleotides agree with TRBD1. Trimming took 3 bases from V and 5 from J; bases not matched to a gene: 2. Per the germline V gene, CDR1 is SGHNT and CDR2 is YENEEA. This CDR3 spans 14 amino acids. DNA of the CDR3: TGTGCCAGCAGCTTCGGGGACAGGGGGACTGAAGCTTTCTTT. Translating gives CASSFGDRGTEAFF.

The rearrangement uses TRBV15 and TRBJ2-5, with D hard to call. Germline CDR1 LNHNV, CDR2 YYDKDF (reference sequence). With 0 bases removed from V and 1 base from J, the gap between germline ends came to 9 bases. The CDR3 totals 15 residues. The CDR3 protein is CATSRDYQLQETQYF. CDR3 nucleotide sequence: TGTGCCACCAGCAGAGACTACCAACTCCAAGAGACCCAGTACTTC.

This clone was seen a few times. The chain links TRBV11-3 to TRBJ1-2; TRBD1 might be the D (5 bases). Germline V gives CDR1 SGHNT, CDR2 YENEEA. The CDR3 is 14 amino acids. V lost 2 bases to trimming and J lost 8 bases, with 15 bases between them. Here the CDR3 reads CASSLNGGGMGYTF. CDR3 in DNA: TGTGCCAGCAGCTTAAACGGGGGAGGGATGGGCTACACCTTC.

The rearrangement links TRBV6-8 to TRBJ1-1; D gene unclear. CDR1 MNHGY and CDR2 SAAAGT come from the germline V gene. V was pared by 6 bases and J by 1 base, with 9 bases between. CDR3 length: 13 residues. CDR3 sequence reads: CASRVTANTEAFF. The CDR3 DNA reads as TGTGCCAGCAGGGTGACGGCGAACACTGAAGCTTTCTTT.

The chain couples TRBV11-3 to TRBJ1-3; D is uncertain. This CDR3 contains 14 residues. Germline V gives CDR1 SGHNT, CDR2 YENEEA. The V gene lost 5 bases and the J gene lost 0 bases, with 8 bases spanning the gap. The CDR3 loop reads CASSPQSSGNTIYF. The CDR3 DNA reads as TGTGCCAGCAGCCCGCAGTCCTCTGGAAACACCATATATTTT.

The table lists this clone with a few counts. The gene calls are TRBV19 and TRBJ2-1; 9 bases line up with TRBD1. From germline, CDR1 is LNHDA and CDR2 SQIVND (reference sequence). V lost 5 bases, J lost 7 bases, and 9 bases stayed unmatched. The CDR3 contains 15 residues. CDR3 residues: CASSGQGNRANEQFF. In nucleotides, the CDR3 is TGTGCCAGTAGTGGACAGGGGAATCGAGCGAATGAGCAGTTCTTC.

This clone is medium-sized. CDR3 protein: CASSQATGNEQFF. DNA for the CDR3: TGCGCCAGCAGCCAAGCGACGGGCAATGAGCAGTTCTTC. The V gene is TRBV4-1, the J gene TRBJ2-1; D is undetermined. The CDR3 is made up of 13 amino acids. With 1 base removed from V and 6 bases from J, the gap between germline ends came to 7 bases. The germline CDR1 and CDR2 sequences are MGHRA and YSYEKL.

In regard to this clone: An end of the junction differs from the germline gene, which may be a read error. The rearrangement joins TRBV6-4 to TRBJ2-3; D ambiguous. Germline V lookup: CDR1 MRHNA, CDR2 SNTAGT. This CDR3 has 11 amino acids. The CDR3 DNA reads TGTGCCAGCAGTTACTCATATACGCAGTATTTT. Encoded protein: CASSYSYTQYF.

The chain carries TRBV28 and TRBJ1-3, with D possibly TRBD1 on 5 matching bases. CDR3 size: 14 residues. Looked up from germline, CDR1 is MDHEN and CDR2 is SYDVKM. The V end lost 11 bases, the J end lost 4 bases, and 18 bases lay between the germline ends. DNA for the CDR3: TGTGCCCACCTCAAGGCAGGGAGCGGAAACACCATATATTTT. Translation gives CAHLKAGSGNTIYF.

The rearrangement uses TRBV7-2 and TRBJ1-1; D might be TRBD1 (5 bases). Trimming stripped 5 bases from V and 5 bases from J, with 12 bases between. The CDR3 is made up of 13 amino acids. Looked up from germline, CDR1 is SGHTA and CDR2 is FQGNSA. Here the CDR3 reads CASSIGWGTEAFF. Here the CDR3 DNA reads TGTGCCAGCAGCATCGGATGGGGGACTGAAGCTTTCTTT.